This is a list of T cell receptor beta chains from one sample in a study of cytomegalovirus exposure and HLA in healthy donors. The assay was immunoSEQ multiplex PCR, and TCRdb's table has in-frame clones only and misses some. The table lists under 150,000 clones, 60% to 80% of them singletons. The sample comprised PBMCs. These receptors were collected from a male donor in good health and CMV-seronegative. The CDR3 runs from the conserved cysteine through the conserved F or W. A D gene is named only where the DNA matches it firmly. Expanded clones are given a class, and other clones once, few, many or no size at all.

J gene,clone size,V gene,D gene,CDR3 protein,CDR3 DNA
TRBJ2-7,NA,TRBV25-1,NA,CASRGGRQIKPEQYF,TGTGCCAGCAGGGGGGGACGGCAGATTAAGCCCGAGCAGTACTTC
TRBJ2-3,NA,TRBV7-2,TRBD1,CASSTGQASTDTQYF,TGTGCCAGCAGCACGGGACAGGCAAGCACAGATACGCAGTATTTT
TRBJ1-5,few,TRBV28,TRBD1,CASKRTGGNQPQHF,TGTGCCAGCAAACGGACAGGAGGCAATCAGCCCCAGCATTTT
TRBJ1-1,NA,TRBV18,NA,CASSPTAGTEAFF,TGTGCCAGCTCACCAACCGCAGGGACTGAAGCTTTCTTT
TRBJ2-7,NA,TRBV2,NA,CASSERVSYEQYF,TGTGCCAGCAGTGAACGGGTCTCCTACGAGCAGTACTTC
TRBJ2-7,NA,TRBV28,NA,CASKSDIPGGDEQYF,TGTGCCAGCAAATCGGACATCCCGGGGGGCGACGAGCAGTACTTC
TRBJ2-6,NA,TRBV7-9,NA,CASSPPGANVLTF,TGTGCCAGCAGCCCTCCTGGGGCCAACGTCCTGACTTTC
TRBJ2-3,NA,TRBV7-9,NA,CASSLGRVGTDTQYF,TGTGCCAGCAGCTTAGGGCGGGTAGGCACAGATACGCAGTATTTT
TRBJ2-1,NA,TRBV4-2,TRBD2,CASSQDRSGVLGEQFF,TGTGCCAGCAGCCAAGATCGTAGCGGGGTGTTGGGAGAGCAGTTCTTC
TRBJ1-2,NA,TRBV7-2,TRBD1,CASSFGQGPHGYTF,TGTGCCAGCAGCTTCGGACAGGGCCCTCATGGCTACACCTTC
TRBJ2-1,NA,TRBV5-3,TRBD2,CATNVRGLADVRTNEQFF,TGTGCCACCAATGTCCGGGGACTAGCGGACGTACGAACCAATGAGCAGTTCTTC
TRBJ1-1,NA,TRBV9,NA,CASSAIQANTEAFF,TGTGCCAGCAGCGCAATACAGGCCAACACTGAAGCTTTCTTT
TRBJ1-4,NA,TRBV7-9,NA,CASIEGGVTNEKLFF,TGTGCCAGCATCGAGGGCGGGGTAACTAATGAAAAACTGTTTTTT
TRBJ2-3,NA,TRBV7-2,TRBD1,CASSLIGTGALTDTQYF,TGTGCCAGCAGCTTAATTGGGACAGGGGCGCTCACAGATACGCAGTATTTT
TRBJ1-1,NA,TRBV5-4,NA,CASSLAGARDTEAFF,TGTGCCAGCAGCTTGGCAGGGGCTAGGGACACTGAAGCTTTCTTT
TRBJ2-3,NA,TRBV9,TRBD2,CASSVGGGKGDTQYF,TGTGCCAGCAGCGTAGGCGGGGGAAAGGGAGATACGCAGTATTTT
TRBJ1-1,NA,TRBV19,NA,CASSIVVPPLSTEAFF,TGTGCCAGTAGTATAGTTGTCCCTCCCCTGAGCACTGAAGCTTTCTTT
TRBJ2-1,NA,TRBV6-1,NA,CASSETREFF,TGTGCCAGCAGTGAAACCAGGGAGTTCTTC
TRBJ1-2,NA,TRBV28,NA,CASSLGGRANYGYTF,TGTGCCAGCAGTTTGGGGGGTAGAGCTAACTATGGCTACACCTTC
TRBJ1-4,NA,TRBV18,NA,CASSPRMTRGNEKLFF,TGTGCCAGCTCACCGCGGATGACTAGGGGCAATGAAAAACTGTTTTTT
TRBJ1-1,NA,TRBV9,NA,CASSVAGTLNTEAFF,TGTGCCAGCAGCGTAGCCGGGACATTGAACACTGAAGCTTTCTTT
TRBJ2-4,NA,TRBV19,NA,CASSIRGFKNIQYF,TGTGCCAGTAGTATCCGAGGATTCAAAAACATTCAGTACTTC
TRBJ2-5,NA,TRBV11-2,NA,CASSETGAETQYF,TGTGCCAGCAGCGAGACAGGAGCAGAGACCCAGTACTTC
TRBJ2-7,NA,TRBV19,TRBD1,CASSPGQGFVYEQYF,TGTGCCAGTAGCCCGGGACAGGGATTCGTCTACGAGCAGTACTTC
TRBJ1-1,NA,TRBV28,NA,CASSVQTEAFF,TGTGCCAGCAGCGTACAGACTGAAGCTTTCTTT
TRBJ1-1,NA,TRBV9,NA,CASSVGQAKGAFF,TGTGCCAGCAGCGTAGGACAGGCCAAGGGAGCTTTCTTT
TRBJ1-1,NA,TRBV9,NA,CASTDDQGTEAFF,TGTGCCAGCACGGACGACCAGGGCACTGAAGCTTTCTTT
TRBJ1-2,NA,TRBV4-2,NA,CASSQIDSGYTF,TGTGCCAGCAGCCAAATCGACTCTGGCTACACCTTC
TRBJ2-3,once,TRBV5-6,TRBD1,CASSLTGGRDTQYF,TGTGCCAGCAGCTTGACAGGGGGAAGAGATACGCAGTATTTT